A selection of T cell receptor beta chains follows, all from one sample in a study of shared clonotypes between healthy human individuals. Sequencing was performed with immunoSEQ multiplex PCR; in TCRdb, only in-frame clones are kept and a portion is missing. The sample includes about 820,000 clones, 85% to 95% of them seen just once. What was sequenced was naive CD8+ T cells sorted from blood. All receptors come from a man younger than 40 in good health. CDR3s include the opening cysteine and the closing phenylalanine or tryptophan. The order of the fields is J gene, V gene, clone size, D gene, CDR3 protein, CDR3 DNA. The D gene is left open where the match is weak. Expanded clones get a size class; other rows say once, few or many, or leave the size out.

TRBJ2-7 TRBV5-1 - - CASSLVGTSYEQYF TGCGCCAGCAGCTTGGTCGGGACCTCCTACGAGCAGTACTTC
TRBJ2-7 TRBV6-5 - - CASGAPEAYEQYF TGTGCCAGCGGGGCGCCGGAGGCCTACGAGCAGTACTTC
TRBJ2-4 TRBV27 - TRBD2 CASRPGGVKNIQYF TGTGCCAGCAGACCCGGGGGGGTCAAAAACATTCAGTACTTC
TRBJ1-2 TRBV29-1 - TRBD1 CSVEDYFGTENYGYTF TGCAGCGTTGAAGATTATTTTGGGACAGAAAACTATGGCTACACCTTC
TRBJ1-2 TRBV29-1 - - CSVEDWVGYTF TGCAGCGTTGAAGATTGGGTGGGCTACACCTTC
TRBJ1-2 TRBV11-2 - TRBD1 CASSLAGQGGYYGYTF TGTGCCAGCAGCTTAGCGGGTCAGGGGGGCTACTATGGCTACACCTTC
TRBJ1-5 TRBV27 - - CASSSNSNQPQHF TGTGCCAGCAGTAGTAATAGCAATCAGCCCCAGCATTTT
TRBJ2-7 TRBV7-9 - - CASSLTYEQYF TGTGCCAGCAGCTTGACCTACGAGCAGTACTTC
TRBJ2-1 TRBV27 - TRBD2 CASSLGAGLAGSNEQFF TGTGCCAGCAGTTTAGGAGCTGGACTAGCGGGATCCAATGAGCAGTTCTTC
TRBJ1-1 TRBV9 few - CASSVGENTEAFF TGTGCCAGCAGCGTAGGGGAGAACACTGAAGCTTTCTTT
TRBJ2-7 TRBV4-2 once - CASSHVGADSYEQYF TGTGCCAGCAGCCATGTAGGGGCGGACTCCTACGAGCAGTACTTC
TRBJ2-7 TRBV5-4 - - CASSTDSGVYEQYF TGTGCCAGCAGCACCGACAGCGGAGTCTACGAGCAGTACTTC
TRBJ2-3 TRBV27 - TRBD2 CASSSGLAEENTQYF TGTGCCAGCAGTTCGGGACTAGCGGAGGAGAATACGCAGTATTTT
TRBJ1-2 TRBV10-3 - - CATPDSGGNYGYTF TGTGCCACCCCGGACTCCGGGGGAAACTATGGCTACACCTTC
TRBJ1-2 TRBV11-2 - - CASSPGETGQHYGYTF TGTGCCAGCAGCCCCGGGGAGACCGGGCAACACTATGGCTACACCTTC
TRBJ2-1 TRBV4-1 once - CASSQDELGYNEQFF TGCGCCAGCAGCCAAGATGAACTAGGCTACAATGAGCAGTTCTTC
TRBJ2-2 TRBV5-1 - - CASFDTGELFF TGCGCCAGCTTCGACACCGGGGAGCTGTTTTTT
TRBJ2-1 TRBV5-1 once TRBD2 CASSLAGSYNEQFF TGCGCCAGCAGCTTAGCGGGATCCTACAATGAGCAGTTCTTC
TRBJ1-1 TRBV10-2 - TRBD1 CASSWDRGGTGEAFF TGCGCCAGCAGTTGGGACAGGGGTGGGACTGGTGAAGCTTTCTTT
TRBJ2-7 TRBV5-6 - - CASSMSGYEQYF TGTGCCAGCAGCATGAGCGGCTACGAGCAGTACTTC
TRBJ1-1 TRBV19 - TRBD1 CASSAWTGDQNPEAFF TGTGCCAGTAGTGCCTGGACAGGGGATCAGAACCCTGAAGCTTTCTTT
TRBJ2-3 TRBV28 once TRBD1 CASSWGTGGLITDTQYF TGTGCCAGCAGCTGGGGGACAGGGGGCCTTATCACAGATACGCAGTATTTT
TRBJ1-4 TRBV4-2 - - CASSQERLPSEKLFF TGTGCCAGCAGCCAAGAGAGGCTACCGTCGGAAAAACTGTTTTTT
TRBJ2-3 TRBV5-1 - - CASSQPGHETDTQYF TGCGCCAGCAGCCAACCGGGTCATGAGACAGATACGCAGTATTTT
TRBJ2-3 TRBV15 - TRBD1 CATSRPGQEGDTQYF TGTGCCACCAGCAGACCGGGACAGGAGGGGGATACGCAGTATTTT
TRBJ2-1 TRBV2 once TRBD2 CASLSTSGINNEQFF TGTGCCAGCCTTTCTACTAGCGGGATAAACAATGAGCAGTTCTTC
TRBJ2-1 TRBV7-9 - - CASSGSGDPSYNEQFF TGTGCCAGCAGCGGGAGTGGGGACCCTTCCTACAATGAGCAGTTCTTC
TRBJ2-7 TRBV9 - TRBD2 CASSATSPTYEQYF TGTGCCAGCAGCGCGACTAGCCCCACCTACGAGCAGTACTTC
TRBJ2-7 TRBV27 - - CASSFTRTREQYF TGTGCCAGCAGTTTTACCAGGACAAGGGAGCAGTACTTC
TRBJ1-4 TRBV15 - TRBD1 CATSSQPTGANEKLFF TGTGCCACCAGCAGCCAACCGACAGGGGCTAATGAAAAACTGTTTTTT
TRBJ2-1 TRBV5-8 - - CASSLAFSGGGNEQFF TGTGCCAGCAGCTTGGCTTTCTCGGGGGGCGGGAATGAGCAGTTCTTC
TRBJ1-4 TRBV7-8 - - CASSQLSGEKLFF TGTGCCAGCAGCCAATTATCTGGTGAAAAACTGTTTTTT
TRBJ2-7 TRBV4-1 - TRBD2 CASSQLAGGDEQYF TGCGCCAGCAGCCAACTAGCGGGAGGGGACGAGCAGTACTTC